This entry concerns a single TCR beta chain. This record comes from a study of blood T cell repertoires in COVID-19. Study context: Whether acute or convalescent, the COVID-19 samples came from the United States, Italy and Spain. From T cells, B-cell-depleted T cells, or PBMCs came the material, which was cDNA or gDNA.

In the original analysis: How many nucleated cells were present was estimated from reference gene primer amplification. The table came from immunoSEQ multiplex PCR; TCRdb's copy has only in-frame clones and leaves some out. D and trimming were read from the DNA, whereas the V and J calls and clone size are those reported in that table. The table has 250,000 or so clones, 75% to 90% seen once. Deletions cut 1 base from V and 6 bases from J, with 10 bases between. The germline gives CDR1 SNHLY, CDR2 FYNNEI. The CDR3 spans 15 residues. The sequenced sample consisted of peripheral blood. V is TRBV2 and J is TRBJ1-6, with unresolved D. This receptor was identified in a man aged 25 to 40 with active or convalescent COVID-19. The CDR3 nucleotides read TGTGCCAGCAGTGAAGTAGGAGGCGGTAATTCACCCCTCCACTTT. Protein: CASSEVGGGNSPLHF.